This passage covers 20 T cell receptor beta chains from one sample sequenced in a study of cytomegalovirus exposure and HLA in healthy donors. It was with 60 Vbeta and 13 Jbeta primers that the PCR ran. TCRdb's copy holds only in-frame clones and misses some; the assay was immunoSEQ multiplex PCR. The sample consists of about 160,000 clones, approximately 70% of them appearing once. The sequencing sample was made of PBMCs. These receptors were taken from a man aged 35 to 55 in good health and CMV-seropositive.

V usage is TRBV30 and J usage is TRBJ2-1; D not resolved. V lost 2 bases and J lost 5, with 7 bases in between. Germline V lookup: CDR1 GTSNPN, CDR2 SVGIG (reference sequence). The CDR3 is 12 residues long. CDR3 region: CAWSLENNEQFF. The DNA of the CDR3 is TGTGCCTGGAGTTTGGAGAACAATGAGCAGTTCTTC. The complete variable domain, with remaining parts taken from reference TRBV30 and TRBJ2-1, reads SQTIHQWPATLVQPVGSPLSLECTVEGTSNPNLYWYRQAAGRGLQLLFYSVGIGQISSEVPQNLSASRPQDRQFILSSKKLLLSDSGFYLCAWSLENNEQFFGPGTRLTVL.

The rearrangement joins TRBV19 to TRBJ2-7, with TRBD1 matching over 8 bases. This CDR3 is 16 amino acids long. Germline CDR1 is LNHDA and CDR2 is SQIVND (reference sequence). V trimming: 6 bases; J trimming: 4 bases; junction bases outside the gene matches: 14. CDR3 residues: CASSSAAQGARYEQYF. The CDR3 region has the DNA TGTGCCAGTAGCAGTGCCGCTCAGGGGGCGCGGTACGAGCAGTACTTC.

The sample holds a few counts of this clone. As DNA, the CDR3 is TGTGCCTGTTCCAGTTCTCCTGAAGCTTTCTTT. Its translation: CACSSSPEAFF. This chain links TRBV30 with TRBJ1-1; D is uncertain. Germline values: CDR1 GTSNPN, CDR2 SVGIG (reference sequence). The CDR3 runs to 11 residues. The V end was cut by 6 bases, the J end by 6 bases, with 11 bases between. Together with reference TRBV30 and TRBJ1-1, the CDR3 gives the full variable domain: SQTIHQWPATLVQPVGSPLSLECTVEGTSNPNLYWYRQAAGRGLQLLFYSVGIGQISSEVPQNLSASRPQDRQFILSSKKLLLSDSGFYLCACSSSPEAFFGQGTRLTVV.

The chain couples TRBV7-9 to TRBJ2-7, with 12 bases fitting TRBD2. V was pared by 3 bases and J by 2 bases, with 2 bases of the junction left unmatched. The CDR3 length is 15 residues. The germline V gene encodes CDR1 SEHNR and CDR2 FQNEAQ (reference sequence). Written as DNA, the CDR3 is TGTGCCAGCAGCTTTACTAGCGGGGGGCCCTACGAGCAGTACTTC. Translation gives CASSFTSGGPYEQYF. Complete variable domain (other parts from reference TRBV7-9 and TRBJ2-7): DTGVSQNPRHKITKRGQNVTFRCDPISEHNRLYWYRQTLGQGPEFLTYFQNEAQLEKSRLLSDRFSAERPKGSFSTLEIQRTEQGDSAMYLCASSFTSGGPYEQYFGPGTRLTVT.

This chain connects TRBV21-1 to TRBJ2-7; the D call of TRBD1 is as the table states it, not checked on the DNA. TRBV21-1 is termed a pseudogene. The CDR3 has 19 amino acids. CDR3 nucleotide sequence: TGTGCCAGCAGCCACAGGACGGGGCAGGGGATAAGGCCACCCTACGAGCAGTACTTC. This gives the protein CASSHRTGQGIRPPYEQYF.

This chain links TRBV9 with TRBJ1-2; TRBD1 aligns across 8 bases. The CDR3 covers 16 residues. Trimming cost V 4 bases and J 8 bases; bases outside gene matches: 16. From germline, CDR1 is SGDLS and CDR2 YYNGEE. The CDR3 DNA sequence: TGTGCCAGCAGCTCAACCCCGACAGGGGAGGTTTCGGGCTACACCTTC. Protein sequence: CASSSTPTGEVSGYTF.

The chain carries TRBV6-6 and TRBJ1-1, with a possible D match to TRBD1 (6 bases). This CDR3 has 14 amino acids. Germline CDR1 MNHNY, CDR2 SVGAGI (reference sequence). V gave up 2 bases and J gave up 1 base, with 8 bases separating them. The CDR3 nucleotides read TGTGCCAGCAGTTACGACAGGCAGAACACTGAAGCTTTCTTT. The encoded protein is CASSYDRQNTEAFF.

The chain employs TRBV5-1 and TRBJ1-2, with 9 bases lining up with TRBD1. There are 21 residues in the CDR3. V trimming: 2 bases; J trimming: 3 bases; junction bases outside the gene matches: 23. Germline lookup yields CDR1 SGHRS and CDR2 YFSETQ. CDR3: CASSFIRGAGTGKERDYGYTF. The CDR3 region has the DNA TGCGCCAGCAGCTTCATTCGAGGGGCCGGGACAGGGAAAGAAAGGGACTATGGCTACACCTTC.

The chain links TRBV7-2 to TRBJ1-1, with 7 bases fitting TRBD1. Germline V gene sequence: CDR1 SGHTA, CDR2 FQGNSA. There are 15 residues in the CDR3. Trimming took 5 bases from V and 1 from J; bases not matched to a gene: 7. CDR3 protein: CASSRGGARNTEAFF. The CDR3, as DNA: TGTGCCAGCAGCAGAGGGGGCGCGCGGAACACTGAAGCTTTCTTT.

The V and J genes are TRBV5-1 and TRBJ2-3; D unresolved. Trimming removed 0 bases at V and 2 bases at J, with 7 bases between. The CDR3 totals 14 residues. The germline CDR1 and CDR2 sequences are SGHRS and YFSETQ. CDR3: CASSLASDTDTQYF. In DNA form, the CDR3 reads TGCGCCAGCAGCTTGGCGTCAGACACAGATACGCAGTATTTT.

J is TRBJ2-7 and V is TRBV15; 9 bases agree with TRBD1. There are 16 residues in the CDR3. The V segment lost 5 bases and the J segment 3 bases; nucleotides outside the gene matches: 11. Germline V gives CDR1 LNHNV, CDR2 YYDKDF (reference sequence). The CDR3: CATSSLTGQGRYEQYF. The CDR3, as DNA: TGTGCCACCAGCTCACTAACGGGACAGGGTCGCTACGAGCAGTACTTC.

This clone appeared a single time. The chain joins TRBV7-8 to TRBJ2-5; perhaps TRBD1 as D (6 bases). The last part of the DNA fits TRBJ2-7 better; the J call may be wrong. CDR1 is SGHVS, CDR2 FQNEAQ, per germline. The CDR3 runs to 14 residues. Here the CDR3 reads CASSRGHQNYEQYF. The CDR3 coding sequence is TGTGCCAGCAGCCGGGGACACCAAAATTACGAGCAGTACTTC.

This rearrangement joins TRBV10-3 to TRBJ1-1, with D possibly matching TRBD1 (5 bases). Germline V lookup: CDR1 ENHRY, CDR2 SYGVKD. The CDR3 spans 11 residues. The V end was cut by 8 bases, the J end by 5 bases, with 9 bases between. As DNA, the CDR3 is TGTGCCATCCTTCGGGGGACTGAAGCTTTCTTT. Translated: CAILRGTEAFF.

The V call is TRBV7-9, the J call TRBJ2-1; 8 bases map to TRBD1. There are 15 residues in the CDR3. Germline V gene sequence: CDR1 SEHNR, CDR2 FQNEAQ (reference sequence). J gave up 9 bases and V 4 bases, and 11 bases lay outside the gene matches. CDR3 loop: CASSSTGQGGGEQFF. The CDR3 region has the DNA TGTGCCAGCAGCTCGACCGGACAGGGCGGCGGTGAGCAGTTCTTC.

The chain recombines TRBV2 with TRBJ1-4; 7 bases match TRBD1. The germline CDR1 and CDR2 sequences are SNHLY and FYNNEI. V was clipped by 4 bases and J by 10 bases; unmatched bases: 6. This CDR3 has 13 residues. The CDR3 is CASSAPSGGKLFF. CDR3 bases: TGTGCCAGCAGTGCACCCTCAGGGGGAAAACTGTTTTTT.

The chain is built from TRBV11-1 and TRBJ2-7; D possibly corresponds to TRBD2 (5 bases). V lost 3 bases and J lost 3, with 9 bases in between. Germline assignment: CDR1 SGHAT and CDR2 FQDESV (reference sequence). The CDR3 covers 13 residues. In DNA form, the CDR3 reads TGTGCCAGCAGCTTCCCGGGGTACTACGAGCAGTACTTC. Amino acids: CASSFPGYYEQYF.

This clone was seen a handful of times. V usage is TRBV5-4 and J usage is TRBJ2-5; 9 bases line up with TRBD2. The CDR3 is 16 residues long. Germline CDR1 and CDR2: SGHNT and YYREEE (reference sequence). Trimming cost V 0 bases and J 7 bases; bases outside gene matches: 10. The CDR3 protein is CASSLGSSGKLGTQYF. CDR3 sequence (DNA): TGTGCCAGCAGCTTGGGGTCTAGCGGGAAATTAGGGACCCAGTACTTC.

This chain connects TRBV30 to TRBJ1-1; maybe TRBD1 (5 bases). V lost 3 bases to trimming and J lost 5 bases, with 19 bases between them. This CDR3 spans 15 amino acids. The germline V gene has CDR1 GTSNPN and CDR2 SVGIG (reference sequence). In DNA, the CDR3 is TGTGCCTGGAGCACTTGGGGCGGTTTAGAAACTGAAGCTTTCTTT. It encodes CAWSTWGGLETEAFF. Full variable domain (outside the CDR3, taken from reference TRBV30 and TRBJ1-1): SQTIHQWPATLVQPVGSPLSLECTVEGTSNPNLYWYRQAAGRGLQLLFYSVGIGQISSEVPQNLSASRPQDRQFILSSKKLLLSDSGFYLCAWSTWGGLETEAFFGQGTRLTVV.

This chain uses TRBV10-1 with TRBJ2-5, with TRBD1 as a possible D gene (6 bases). The DNA end lines up better with TRBJ2-7; the J call may be wrong. Germline V gene sequence: CDR1 WNHNN, CDR2 SYGVQD (reference sequence). The length of the CDR3 is 15 residues. The CDR3 region has the DNA TGCGCCAGCAGTGACCTCGGACAGCCTGGCGACGAGCAGTACTTC. Translated, it gives CASSDLGQPGDEQYF.

The V gene is TRBV29-1, the J gene TRBJ1-1; 8 bases line up with TRBD1. V was pared by 7 bases and J by 0 bases, with 13 bases of the junction left unmatched. The CDR3 runs 16 residues. Germline-derived CDR1 and CDR2 are SQVTM and ANQGSEA. In nucleotides, the CDR3 is TGCAGCGCCCCAGCCGACAGGGGAGGGATGAACACTGAAGCTTTCTTT. Translated: CSAPADRGGMNTEAFF.